This T cell receptor beta chain is drawn from a study of T-cell reconstitution after alpha-beta-depleted transplantation in children (dated by TCRdb to 2016 to 2017). In terms of the full investigation: The study quantitatively tracked T-cell immune reconstitution after TCRalphabeta/CD19-depleted allogeneic hematopoietic cell transplantation in children using TCR repertoire profiling.

The library relied on PCR. Data came from an Illumina HiSeq 2500. Molecular barcoding was employed in the preparation of TCR libraries, with unique molecular identifiers being used to normalize TCRbeta repertoire quantification. The public sequencing data were trimmed at Q25 with fastp and processed into clonotypes with MiXCR by TCRdb, which kept only in-frame beta chains. Records with the same CDR3 protein are collapsed into one entry carrying the most frequent genes and DNA. For this sample the table gives almost 400,000 distinct CDR3 sequences, of which about a fifth were detected only once. The top ten clones comprise over 3.5% of the sample. There are many counts of this clonotype. What antigen it recognizes has not been identified. The input lacks base qualities; no much larger clone sits a single base away. The specimen was PBMCs from the stem cell graft donor, collected from the stem cell graft. This clonotype was obtained from a human donor who donated a stem cell graft to a child with acute myeloid leukemia.

The nucleotides read TGTGCCATCAGTGATCGGGACGAGGTGTATCGCAATCAGCCCCAGCATTTT. Its translation is CAISDRDEVYRNQPQHF. The chain couples TRBV10-3 to TRBJ1-5; 5 matching bases give a weak D call of TRBD1. The CDR3, cysteine through phenylalanine, is 17 amino acids long. Just the 51-base CDR3 DNA is kept, in frame starting at base 1. CDR1 and CDR2 (ENHRY, SYGVKD) derive from the germline V gene. The germline ends are 17 bases apart after V is trimmed by 3 bases and J by 2 bases.